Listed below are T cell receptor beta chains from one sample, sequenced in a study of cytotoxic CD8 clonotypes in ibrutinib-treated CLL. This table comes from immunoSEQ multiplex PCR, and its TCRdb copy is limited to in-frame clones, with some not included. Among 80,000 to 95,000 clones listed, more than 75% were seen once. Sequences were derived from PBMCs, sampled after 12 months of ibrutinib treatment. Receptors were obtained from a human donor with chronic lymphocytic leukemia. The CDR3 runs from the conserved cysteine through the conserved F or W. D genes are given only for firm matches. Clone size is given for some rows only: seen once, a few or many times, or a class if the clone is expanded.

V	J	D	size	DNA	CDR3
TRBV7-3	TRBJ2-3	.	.	TGTGCCAGCAGCTCGGGGACACCCCCAGATACGCAGTATTTT	CASSSGTPPDTQYF
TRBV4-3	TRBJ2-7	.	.	TGCGCCAGCAGCCAGGACCAAGTCTCCTACGAGCAGTACTTC	CASSQDQVSYEQYF
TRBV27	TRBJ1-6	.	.	TGTGCCAGCACCCTCTTGGGTAATTCACCCCTCCACTTT	CASTLLGNSPLHF
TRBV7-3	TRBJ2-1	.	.	TGTGCCAGCTCCCCAGGGATCCCCTTCAATGAGCAGTTCTTC	CASSPGIPFNEQFF
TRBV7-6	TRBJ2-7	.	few	TGTGCCAGCAGCTTAGCGGGGGACTACGAGCAGTACTTC	CASSLAGDYEQYF
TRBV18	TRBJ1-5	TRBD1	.	TGTGCCAGCTCACCATCCACGACAGGGAACAATCAGCCCCAGCATTTT	CASSPSTTGNNQPQHF
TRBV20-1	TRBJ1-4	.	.	TGCAGTGTTCTTTCTCCCGAAAAACTGTTTTTT	CSVLSPEKLFF
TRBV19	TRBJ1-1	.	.	TGTGCCAGTAGGCCGGGACCGGGGAGGACTGAAGCTTTCTTT	CASRPGPGRTEAFF
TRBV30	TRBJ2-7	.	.	TGTGCCTGGAGCGCCTCCTACGAGCAGTACTTC	CAWSASYEQYF
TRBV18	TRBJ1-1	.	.	TGTGCCAGCTCGCCCCATAGGGACAACACTGAAGCTTTCTTT	CASSPHRDNTEAFF
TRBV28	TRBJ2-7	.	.	TGTGCCAGCAGGAGAAATCGGGACGGCGAGCAGTACTTC	CASRRNRDGEQYF
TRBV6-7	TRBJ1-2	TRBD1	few	TGTGCCAGCAGTTACTGGCCCAGGGGGCAGGGCTACACCTTC	CASSYWPRGQGYTF
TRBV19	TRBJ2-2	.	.	TGTGCCAGTAGTTCCCCCGGGGAGCTGTTTTTT	CASSSPGELFF
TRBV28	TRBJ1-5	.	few	TGTGCCAGCAACCCTTTTGGGGGTAACAATCAGCCCCAGCATTTT	CASNPFGGNNQPQHF
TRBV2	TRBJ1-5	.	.	TGTGCCAGCAGGGAAACAGGGTTTAGCAATCAGCCCCAGCATTTT	CASRETGFSNQPQHF
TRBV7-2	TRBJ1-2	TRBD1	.	TGTGCCAGCAGCTTAGAAGGGACAGGGCTGGGCTATGGCTACACCTTC	CASSLEGTGLGYGYTF
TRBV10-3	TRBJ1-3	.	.	TGTGCCACCAATCACTTTGGTGGAAACACCATATATTTT	CATNHFGGNTIYF
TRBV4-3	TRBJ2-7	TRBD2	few	TGCGCCAGCAGCCAAGGTCGCGGGGGTCCCTACGAGCAGTACTTC	CASSQGRGGPYEQYF
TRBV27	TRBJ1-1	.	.	TGTGCCACCCATTTTCCCCCTACTGGGAACACTGAAGCTTTCTTT	CATHFPPTGNTEAFF
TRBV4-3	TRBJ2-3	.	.	TGCGCCAGCAGCCAAGTTTATCCGGGCCCAGATACGCAGTATTTT	CASSQVYPGPDTQYF
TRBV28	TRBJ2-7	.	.	TGTGCCAGCACCGGACGTATCTACGAGCAGTACTTC	CASTGRIYEQYF
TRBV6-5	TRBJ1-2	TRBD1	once	TGTGCCAGCAGCCAGGGGGTCTATGGCTACACCTTC	CASSQGVYGYTF
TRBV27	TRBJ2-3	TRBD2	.	TGTGCCAGCAGTTTCCTTAGAGCGGGGGCGGGGGATACGCAGTATTTT	CASSFLRAGAGDTQYF
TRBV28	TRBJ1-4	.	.	TGTGCCAGCAGCCCCCCGGGACCACTCCATGAAAAACTGTTTTTT	CASSPPGPLHEKLFF
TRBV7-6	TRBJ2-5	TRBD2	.	TGTGCCAGCAGCCCCGTCGGGGGGGAGACCCAGTACTTC	CASSPVGGETQYF
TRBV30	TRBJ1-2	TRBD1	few	TGTGCCTGGGCCGGGACAGGAGCGTTACACTTC	CAWAGTGALHF
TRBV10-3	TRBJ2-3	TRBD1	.	TGTGCCATCAGTGAGCAACCGGGACAGGGATTGGGGGGCACAGATACGCAGTATTTT	CAISEQPGQGLGGTDTQYF
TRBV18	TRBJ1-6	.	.	TGTGCCAGCTCCCTGACGATGGACTGGGCCCTCCACTTT	CASSLTMDWALHF
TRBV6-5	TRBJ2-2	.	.	TGTGCCAGCAGTTACTCGTGGGGGAACACCGGGGAGCTGTTTTTT	CASSYSWGNTGELFF
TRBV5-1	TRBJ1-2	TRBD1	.	TGCGCCAGCAGCCGCACCGGGACAGGGGCGGACTATGGCTACACCTTC	CASSRTGTGADYGYTF
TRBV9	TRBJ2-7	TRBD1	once	TGTGCCAGCAGCGTAGCTGGCGGGACAGGGTTCGACGAGCAGTACTTC	CASSVAGGTGFDEQYF
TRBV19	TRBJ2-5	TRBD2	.	TGTGCCAGTAGTATACTGGGGACTAGTGGGGGTGAGACCCAGTACTTC	CASSILGTSGGETQYF
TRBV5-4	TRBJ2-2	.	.	TGTGCCAGCAGCTCCGCGGGGAACACCGGGGAGCTGTTTTTT	CASSSAGNTGELFF
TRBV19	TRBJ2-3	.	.	TGTGCCAGTAGCCCCCTCCACCCAGATACGCAGTATTTT	CASSPLHPDTQYF
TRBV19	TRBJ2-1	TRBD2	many	TGTGCCAGTAGTACGATAGCGGGCGAGCAGTTCTTC	CASSTIAGEQFF
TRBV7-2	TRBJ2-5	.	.	TGTGCCAGCGGCCAGTTTGCCCAGTACTTC	CASGQFAQYF
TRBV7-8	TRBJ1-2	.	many	TGTGCCAGCAGCTTAGGGGTCGGGGGACTCCTCTATGGCTACACCTTC	CASSLGVGGLLYGYTF
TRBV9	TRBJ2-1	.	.	TGTGCCAGCAGCGTATCCTTGGACGACTCCTACAATGAGCAGTTCTTC	CASSVSLDDSYNEQFF
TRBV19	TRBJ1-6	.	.	TGTGCCAGTGGGCTGCTCGAGGATTCACCCCTCCACTTT	CASGLLEDSPLHF
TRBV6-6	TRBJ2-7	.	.	TGTGCCAGCAGTTACTCGGGCCCCTGGGGGAGTGAGCAGTACTTC	CASSYSGPWGSEQYF
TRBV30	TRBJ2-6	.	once	TGTGCCTGGACACGACAGGGGGCCAACGTCCTGACTTTC	CAWTRQGANVLTF
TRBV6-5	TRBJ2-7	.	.	TGTGCCAGCAGTTACTCGACGGGACATAGCTCCTACGAGCAGTACTTC	CASSYSTGHSSYEQYF
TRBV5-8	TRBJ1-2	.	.	TGTGCCAGCAGCCCCGGAGTGGGCAGGATGGGGGGCTACACCTTC	CASSPGVGRMGGYTF
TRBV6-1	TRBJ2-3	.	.	TGTGCCAGCAGAAAGATGGGGGGCGGGGATACGCAGTATTTT	CASRKMGGGDTQYF
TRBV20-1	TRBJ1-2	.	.	TGCAGTGCCCCTTGGCGCTATGGCTACACCTTC	CSAPWRYGYTF
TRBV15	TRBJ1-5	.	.	TGTGCCACCAGCAGAGATGTTCAGGCCCAGCATTTT	CATSRDVQAQHF
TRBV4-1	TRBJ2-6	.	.	TGCGCCAGCAGCCAAGTTTGGGGCTCTGGGGCCAACGTCCTGACTTTC	CASSQVWGSGANVLTF
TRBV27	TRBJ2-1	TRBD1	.	TGTGCCAGCAGTTTAGGGGCAGGGGGTGAGCAGTTCTTC	CASSLGAGGEQFF
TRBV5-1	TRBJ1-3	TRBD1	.	TGCGCCAGCAGCCACGGGACAGGGGGCCACTCTGGAAACACCATATATTTT	CASSHGTGGHSGNTIYF
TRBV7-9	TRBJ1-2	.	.	TGTGCCAGCAGCTTATACGTTCAGGGGAACTATGGCTACACCTTC	CASSLYVQGNYGYTF
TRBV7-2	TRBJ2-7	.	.	TGTGCCAGCAGCTTAGCCGGACAGTACGAGCAGTACTTC	CASSLAGQYEQYF
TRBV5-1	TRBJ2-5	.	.	TGCGCCAGCAGCTTGGCCCCCCAACACCCGGCGGGAGAGACCCAGTACTTC	CASSLAPQHPAGETQYF
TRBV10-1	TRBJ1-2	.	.	TGCGCCAGCAGTGAGTTTAACTATGGCTACACCTTC	CASSEFNYGYTF
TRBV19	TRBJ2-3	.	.	TGTGCCAGTAGTCCCCTGGGAGGCAGGACAAGCACAGATACGCAGTATTTT	CASSPLGGRTSTDTQYF
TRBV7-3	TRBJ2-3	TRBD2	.	TGTGCCAGCAGCGATAGCGGGGGGGCAGGAGATACGCAGTATTTT	CASSDSGGAGDTQYF